This is a list of T cell receptor beta chains from one sample in a study of cytomegalovirus exposure and HLA in healthy donors. Clones were read by immunoSEQ multiplex PCR, and TCRdb kept only the in-frame ones, dropping some. Of 150,000 to 200,000 clones in the sample, 60% to 85% were seen once. Sequencing input: PBMCs. All receptors derive from a woman aged 40 to 50 in good health and CMV-seronegative. Each CDR3 is given with its conserved first and last residue. A D gene is named only where the DNA matches it firmly. Rows give clone size only sometimes, using once, few, many, or a class for an expanded clone.

j_gene	abundance	d_gene	v_gene	CDR3nt	CDR3aa
TRBJ1-5	.	TRBD1	TRBV2	TGTGCCAGCGTGGGGACAGGGCCTCATAGCAATCAGCCCCAGCATTTT	CASVGTGPHSNQPQHF
TRBJ1-2	.	.	TRBV7-9	TGTGCCAGCAGCTATGCTTTGGGGCAGGCCGTGAACTATGGCTACACCTTC	CASSYALGQAVNYGYTF
TRBJ2-3	.	TRBD2	TRBV6-5	TGTGCCAGCACCGCTAGCGGGGGGACAGATACGCAGTATTTT	CASTASGGTDTQYF
TRBJ1-2	.	.	TRBV5-6	TGTGCCAGCAGCTTTTTGGGGGGTCAACACCTAGCTAACTATGGCTACACCTTC	CASSFLGGQHLANYGYTF
TRBJ2-2	once	TRBD2	TRBV9	TGTGCCAGCAGCGTAGTAAAAAAGCGGGGGGGCCGGGAAACCGGGGAGCTGTTTTTT	CASSVVKKRGGRETGELFF
TRBJ1-2	.	.	TRBV7-9	TGTGCCAGCAGGTGGCTGACAGCCTATGGCTACACCTTC	CASRWLTAYGYTF
TRBJ2-2	.	TRBD1	TRBV7-9	TGTGCCAGCAGCAAACAGGGGGCGCGCGCCGGGGAGCTGTTTTTT	CASSKQGARAGELFF
TRBJ1-5	.	.	TRBV2	TGTGCCAGCAGTGAACACAGGGTCGAAAACCAGCCCCAGCATTTT	CASSEHRVENQPQHF
TRBJ1-2	.	TRBD1	TRBV5-1	TGCGCCAGCAGCTTAGGGGGCAGCACGCTTAACTATGGCTACACCTTC	CASSLGGSTLNYGYTF
TRBJ2-2	.	.	TRBV29-1	TGCAGCGTTACCTACAGGGAAGTAGCGAACACCGGGGAGCTGTTTTTT	CSVTYREVANTGELFF
TRBJ2-5	once	.	TRBV11-2	TGTGCCAGCAGCTTCGGATCATTGGAGGAGACCCAGTACTTC	CASSFGSLEETQYF
TRBJ2-1	few	.	TRBV18	TGTGCCAGCTCATCCTTGACTAGCTCCTACAATGAGCAGTTCTTC	CASSSLTSSYNEQFF
TRBJ2-7	.	TRBD1	TRBV2	TGTGCCAGCAGTAGGACAGGGGAGGCCTACGAGCAGTACTTC	CASSRTGEAYEQYF
TRBJ2-1	.	TRBD2	TRBV27	TGTGCCAGCAGTCCCAACAGACTAGCTGGTGAGCAGTTCTTC	CASSPNRLAGEQFF
TRBJ2-7	.	.	TRBV6-1	TGTGCCAGCACTAGGCTTGGGACTTTCGAGCAGTACTTC	CASTRLGTFEQYF
TRBJ1-1	.	.	TRBV4-2	TGTGCCAGCAGCCAAGCTCCCGGGGCAGGGGTCACTGAAGCTTTCTTT	CASSQAPGAGVTEAFF
TRBJ2-5	few	.	TRBV6-5	TGTGCCAGCAGTTACCGGAGCAGGGCACAAGAGACCCAGTACTTC	CASSYRSRAQETQYF
TRBJ2-3	few	.	TRBV5-8	TGTGCCAGCAGCGCTTACAGGGTTGGCACAGATACGCAGTATTTT	CASSAYRVGTDTQYF
TRBJ1-5	.	TRBD1	TRBV6-1	TGTGCCAGCAGTGAAGTCCGGGACAGCTCCCAGCATTTT	CASSEVRDSSQHF
TRBJ2-3	once	TRBD1	TRBV7-2	TGTGCCAGCAGCGGAACGTCAGGGGGCCGCACAGATACGCAGTATTTT	CASSGTSGGRTDTQYF
TRBJ1-1	.	.	TRBV6-5	TGTGCCAGCAGTTACTCTAGGGGGGGGAACACTGAAGCTTTCTTT	CASSYSRGGNTEAFF
TRBJ2-7	.	.	TRBV25-1	TGTGCCAGCAGTGAACGACAGGCGGATTACGAGCAGTACTTC	CASSERQADYEQYF
TRBJ2-7	.	TRBD2	TRBV7-8	TGTGCCAGCAGCTTGACTAGCGGAACCTACGAGCAGTACTTC	CASSLTSGTYEQYF
TRBJ2-1	few	TRBD2	TRBV6-4	TGTGCCAGCAGCGTTGGGACTAGCGGGGGCCAACCTACGGGGTTGGGGCAGTTCTTC	CASSVGTSGGQPTGLGQFF
TRBJ1-2	.	.	TRBV27	TGTGCCAGCAGCACAAGCACACAGGGCTGGGATGGCTACACCTTC	CASSTSTQGWDGYTF
TRBJ1-2	.	TRBD1	TRBV16	TGTGCCAGCAGCCAATTAGGCCAGGGGGAGAAATATGGCTACACCTTC	CASSQLGQGEKYGYTF
TRBJ1-5	.	TRBD1	TRBV12-5	TGTGCTAGTGCCCTGGGGGACAGGGGGCGCCTTCAGCCCCAGCATTTT	CASALGDRGRLQPQHF
TRBJ2-2	.	.	TRBV25-1	TGTGCCAGCAGTGAAAGGGGTGCCGGGGAGCTGTTTTTT	CASSERGAGELFF
TRBJ2-1	.	.	TRBV9	TGTGCCAGCAGCGTTTCTAGCAGCAGCAATGAGCAGTTCTTC	CASSVSSSSNEQFF
TRBJ1-2	.	TRBD1	TRBV29-1	TGCAGCGTTGAAGATCGGAGACAGGGAGGCTACACCTTC	CSVEDRRQGGYTF
TRBJ1-1	few	.	TRBV25-1	TGTGCCAGCAGTGCCCCTGGGAGGCGTTCGTCGGCTTTCTTT	CASSAPGRRSSAFF
TRBJ2-2	.	TRBD2	TRBV5-1	TGCGCCAGCAGCTTGCGGACTAGCGGGGGGAACACCGGGGAGCTGTTTTTT	CASSLRTSGGNTGELFF
TRBJ1-2	.	TRBD1	TRBV10-3	TGTGCCATCAGTGCCACCGGGACAGCTTCCTATGGCTACACCTTC	CAISATGTASYGYTF
TRBJ2-2	.	.	TRBV9	TGTGCCAGCAGCGTTTTTTCGACGGGGGGGGAGCTGTTTTTT	CASSVFSTGGELFF
TRBJ1-4	.	TRBD1	TRBV5-1	TGCGCCAGCTCCCGACAGGGGGGAGATGAAAAACTGTTTTTT	CASSRQGGDEKLFF
TRBJ1-1	.	TRBD1	TRBV18	TGTGCCAGCTCACCGGGACAGGGGATGAACACTGAAGCTTTCTTT	CASSPGQGMNTEAFF
TRBJ1-6	.	TRBD1	TRBV6-1	TGTGCCAGCAGACGGACAGGGGTTTATTCACCCCTCCACTTT	CASRRTGVYSPLHF
TRBJ1-2	once	.	TRBV5-6	TGTGCCAGCAGCAGCAGAGGTTTCCCCTACTATGGCTACACCTTC	CASSSRGFPYYGYTF
TRBJ2-1	.	TRBD2	TRBV14	TGTGCCAGCAGCCAAGGGAGCGGGGGGGGTTACAATGAGCAGTTCTTC	CASSQGSGGGYNEQFF
TRBJ1-4	.	.	TRBV7-9	TGTGCCAGCAGCTTCATTCGGAATGAAAAACTGTTTTTT	CASSFIRNEKLFF
TRBJ2-5	.	TRBD1	TRBV14	TGTGCCTCCACGACAGGGGTGTACGAGACCCAGTACTTC	CASTTGVYETQYF
TRBJ2-3	.	.	TRBV29-1	TGCAGCGCTGGAGCTCCTTTCACAGATACGCAGTATTTT	CSAGAPFTDTQYF
TRBJ2-1	.	.	TRBV27	TGTGCCAGCAGCAATTACAATGAGCAGTTCTTC	CASSNYNEQFF
TRBJ1-3	many	.	TRBV5-1	TGCGCCAGCAGCTTCAGCTCTGGAAACACCATATATTTT	CASSFSSGNTIYF
TRBJ2-5	once	.	TRBV2	TGTGCCAGCAGTGAAGGGGGAGATAGAGACGAGACCCAGTACTTC	CASSEGGDRDETQYF
TRBJ2-7	.	.	TRBV2	TGTGCCAGCATGCAGGGTTTCTACGAGCAGTACTTC	CASMQGFYEQYF
TRBJ1-2	.	TRBD1	TRBV4-1	TGCGCCAGCAGCCCCTACCGGGACAGGGTCTATGGCTACACCTTC	CASSPYRDRVYGYTF